This TCR beta chain was identified in a study of blood T cell repertoires in COVID-19. Trimming at V came to 7 bases and at J to 6 bases, leaving 10 bases not matched to a gene. CDR1 and CDR2 (germline): MNHNY, SVGAGI (reference sequence). The length of the CDR3 is 14 residues. Using immunoSEQ multiplex PCR, the repertoire was profiled, and TCRdb retains in-frame clones only, with some absent. Among 100,000 to 150,000 clones listed, about 89% were seen once. The source material was peripheral blood. The receptor was derived from a woman aged 70 to 79 with COVID-19, enrolled during active disease. This rearrangement joins TRBV6-6 to TRBJ2-7, with 9 bases lining up with TRBD1. CDR3 sequence: CASKGDRASSEQYF. In DNA form, the CDR3 reads TGTGCCAGCAAGGGGGACAGGGCCTCTTCCGAGCAGTACTTC.